This paragraph covers one T cell receptor (beta chain) sequence. This record belongs to a study of cytomegalovirus exposure and HLA in healthy donors. Primers included in the PCR were 60 Vbeta and 13 Jbeta primers. TCRdb's copy holds only in-frame clones and misses some; the assay was immunoSEQ multiplex PCR. The sample lists about 190,000 clones, 70% to 90% occurring once. CDR3 length: 14 amino acids. J gave up 5 bases and V 3 bases, and 6 bases lay outside the gene matches. CDR1 is MNHEY and CDR2 is SMNVEV in the germline V gene (reference sequence). The V and J genes are TRBV27 and TRBJ1-2; TRBD1 matches 7 bases. The receptor was derived from a woman aged 18-29 years in good health and CMV-seronegative. The sample was PBMCs. DNA for the CDR3: TGTGCCAGCAGTTTGTTGCCAGGGGGTTATGGCTACACCTTC. Protein sequence: CASSLLPGGYGYTF.